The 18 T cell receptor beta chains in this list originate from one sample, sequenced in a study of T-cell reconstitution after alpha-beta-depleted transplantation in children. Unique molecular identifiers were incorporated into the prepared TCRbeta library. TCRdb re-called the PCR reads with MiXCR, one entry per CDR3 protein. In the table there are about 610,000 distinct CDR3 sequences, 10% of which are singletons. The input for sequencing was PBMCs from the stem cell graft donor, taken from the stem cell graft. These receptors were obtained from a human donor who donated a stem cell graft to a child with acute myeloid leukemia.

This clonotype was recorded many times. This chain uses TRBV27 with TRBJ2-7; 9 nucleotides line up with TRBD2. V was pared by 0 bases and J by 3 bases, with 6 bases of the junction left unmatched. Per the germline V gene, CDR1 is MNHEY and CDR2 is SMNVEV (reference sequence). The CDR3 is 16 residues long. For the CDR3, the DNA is TGTGCCAGCAGTTTATCCGGTCTAGCGGGGTTCTACGAGCAGTACTTC. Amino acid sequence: CASSLSGLAGFYEQYF.

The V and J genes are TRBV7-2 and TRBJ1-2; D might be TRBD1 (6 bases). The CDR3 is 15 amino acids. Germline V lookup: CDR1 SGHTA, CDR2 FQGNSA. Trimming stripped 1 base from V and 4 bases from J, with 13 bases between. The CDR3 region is CASSLEDSSLYGYTF. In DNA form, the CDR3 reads TGTGCCAGCAGCTTAGAGGACAGTTCCCTCTATGGCTACACCTTC. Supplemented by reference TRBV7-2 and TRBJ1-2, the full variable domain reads GAGVSQSPSNKVTEKGKDVELRCDPISGHTALYWYRQSLGQGLEFLIYFQGNSAPDKSGLPSDRFSAERTGGSVSTLTIQRTQQEDSAVYLCASSLEDSSLYGYTFGSGTRLTVV.

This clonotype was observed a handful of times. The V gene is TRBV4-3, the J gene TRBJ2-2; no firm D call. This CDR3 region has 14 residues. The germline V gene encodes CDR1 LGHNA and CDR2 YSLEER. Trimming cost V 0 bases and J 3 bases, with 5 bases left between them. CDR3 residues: CASSQEGYTGELFF. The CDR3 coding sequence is TGCGCCAGCAGCCAAGAGGGATACACCGGGGAGCTGTTTTTT.

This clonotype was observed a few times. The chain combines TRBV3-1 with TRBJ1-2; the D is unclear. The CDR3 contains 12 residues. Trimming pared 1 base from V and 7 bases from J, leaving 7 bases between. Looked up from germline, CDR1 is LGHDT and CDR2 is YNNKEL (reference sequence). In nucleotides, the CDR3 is TGTGCCAGCAGCCAAGGAGTGGCTGGCTACACCTTC. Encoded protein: CASSQGVAGYTF.

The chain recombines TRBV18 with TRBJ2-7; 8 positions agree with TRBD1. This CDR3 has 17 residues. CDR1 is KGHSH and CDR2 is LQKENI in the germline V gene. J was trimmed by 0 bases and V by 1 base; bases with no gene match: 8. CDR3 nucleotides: TGTGCCAGCTCACCACTAGTTACAGGGGGGAGCTCCTACGAGCAGTACTTC. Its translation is CASSPLVTGGSSYEQYF.

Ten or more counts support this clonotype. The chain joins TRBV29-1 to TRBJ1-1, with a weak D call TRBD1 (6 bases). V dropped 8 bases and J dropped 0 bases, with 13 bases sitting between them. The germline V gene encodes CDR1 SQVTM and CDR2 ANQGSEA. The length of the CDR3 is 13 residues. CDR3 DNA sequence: TGCAGCTCGGTCGGGGACATGAACACTGAAGCTTTCTTT. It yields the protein CSSVGDMNTEAFF. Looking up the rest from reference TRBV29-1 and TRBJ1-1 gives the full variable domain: SAVISQKPSRDICQRGTSLTIQCQVDSQVTMMFWYRQQPGQSLTLIATANQGSEATYESGFVIDKFPISRPNLTFSTLTVSNMSPEDSSIYLCSSVGDMNTEAFFGQGTRLTVV.

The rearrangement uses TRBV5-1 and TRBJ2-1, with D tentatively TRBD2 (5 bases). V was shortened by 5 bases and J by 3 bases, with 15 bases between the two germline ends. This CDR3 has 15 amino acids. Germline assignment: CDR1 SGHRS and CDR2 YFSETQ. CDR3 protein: CASSFRRSGYNEQFF. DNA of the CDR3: TGCGCCAGCAGTTTTCGTAGAAGCGGCTACAATGAGCAGTTCTTC.

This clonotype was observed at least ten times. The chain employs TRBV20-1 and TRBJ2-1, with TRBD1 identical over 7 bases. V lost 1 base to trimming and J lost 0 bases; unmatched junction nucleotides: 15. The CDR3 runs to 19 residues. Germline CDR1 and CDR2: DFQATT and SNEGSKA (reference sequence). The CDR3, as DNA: TGCAGTGCTAGAGGGGCAGGGGGTCGTCAAACAAGCTCCTACAATGAGCAGTTCTTC. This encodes CSARGAGGRQTSSYNEQFF.

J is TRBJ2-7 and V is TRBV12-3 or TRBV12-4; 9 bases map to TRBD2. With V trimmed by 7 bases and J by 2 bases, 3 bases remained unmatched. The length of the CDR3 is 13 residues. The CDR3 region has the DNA TGTGCCAGCACGGCGGGAGGGCCCTACGAGCAGTACTTC. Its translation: CASTAGGPYEQYF.

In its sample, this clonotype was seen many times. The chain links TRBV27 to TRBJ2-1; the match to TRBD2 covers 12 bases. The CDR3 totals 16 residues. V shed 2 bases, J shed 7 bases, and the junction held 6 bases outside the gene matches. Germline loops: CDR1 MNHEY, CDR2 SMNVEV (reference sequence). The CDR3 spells CASSLLAGGSVNEQFF. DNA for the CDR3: TGTGCCAGCAGTTTACTAGCGGGAGGGTCGGTGAATGAGCAGTTCTTC.

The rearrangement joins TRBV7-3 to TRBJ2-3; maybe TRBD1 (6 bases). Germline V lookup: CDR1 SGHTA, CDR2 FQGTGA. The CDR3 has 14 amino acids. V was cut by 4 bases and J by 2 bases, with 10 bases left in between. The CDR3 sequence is CASSSGTFTDTQYF. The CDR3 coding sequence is TGTGCCAGCAGCTCCGGGACATTCACAGATACGCAGTATTTT.

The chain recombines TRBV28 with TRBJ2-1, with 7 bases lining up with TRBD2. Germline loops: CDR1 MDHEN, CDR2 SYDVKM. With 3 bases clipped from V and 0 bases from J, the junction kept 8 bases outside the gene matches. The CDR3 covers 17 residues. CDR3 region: CASSLGQRGSSYNEQFF. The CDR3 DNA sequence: TGTGCCAGCAGTTTGGGGCAGCGGGGTAGCTCCTACAATGAGCAGTTCTTC.

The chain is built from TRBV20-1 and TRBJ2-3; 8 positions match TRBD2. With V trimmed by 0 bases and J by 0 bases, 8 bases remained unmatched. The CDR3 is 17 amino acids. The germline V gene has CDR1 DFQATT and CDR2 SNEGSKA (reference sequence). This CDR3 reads CSARDRIAGTSTDTQYF. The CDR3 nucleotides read TGCAGTGCTAGAGATAGGATAGCGGGAACTAGCACAGATACGCAGTATTTT.

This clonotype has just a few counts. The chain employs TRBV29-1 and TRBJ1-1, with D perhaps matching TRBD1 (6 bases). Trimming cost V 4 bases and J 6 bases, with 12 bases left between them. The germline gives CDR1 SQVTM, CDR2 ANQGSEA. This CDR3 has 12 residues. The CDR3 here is CSVGVGGAEAFF. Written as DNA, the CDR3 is TGCAGCGTTGGGGTTGGGGGCGCTGAAGCTTTCTTT.

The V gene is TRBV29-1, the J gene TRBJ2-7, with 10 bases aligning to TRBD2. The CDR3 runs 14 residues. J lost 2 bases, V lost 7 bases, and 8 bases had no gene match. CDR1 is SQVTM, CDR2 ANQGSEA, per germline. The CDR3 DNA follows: TGCAGCGCCGCGGATCTAGCGGGAGCCTACGAGCAGTACTTC. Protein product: CSAADLAGAYEQYF.

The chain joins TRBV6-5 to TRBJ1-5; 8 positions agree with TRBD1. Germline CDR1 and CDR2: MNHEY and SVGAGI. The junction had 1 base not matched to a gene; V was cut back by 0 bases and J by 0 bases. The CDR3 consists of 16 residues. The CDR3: CASSYSDRASNQPQHF. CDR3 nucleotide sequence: TGTGCCAGCAGTTACTCGGACAGGGCTAGCAATCAGCCCCAGCATTTT.

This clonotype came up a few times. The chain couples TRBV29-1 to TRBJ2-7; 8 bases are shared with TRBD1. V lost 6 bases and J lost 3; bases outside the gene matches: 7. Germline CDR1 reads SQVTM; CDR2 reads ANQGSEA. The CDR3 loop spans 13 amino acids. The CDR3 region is CSVRGRSNYEQYF. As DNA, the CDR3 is TGCAGCGTCAGGGGGCGCAGTAACTACGAGCAGTACTTC.

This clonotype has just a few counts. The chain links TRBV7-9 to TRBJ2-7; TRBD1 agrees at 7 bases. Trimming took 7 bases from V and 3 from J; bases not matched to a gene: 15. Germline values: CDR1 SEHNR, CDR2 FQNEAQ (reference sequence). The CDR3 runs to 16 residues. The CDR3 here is CASIKPPPGQIYEQYF. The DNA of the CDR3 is TGTGCCAGCATCAAACCTCCACCGGGACAGATCTACGAGCAGTACTTC.